The sequence of this T cell receptor beta chain was determined in a study of T-cell reconstitution after alpha-beta-depleted transplantation in children. The library targeted TCRbeta and was prepared with unique molecular identifiers. TCRdb used MiXCR to reprocess the PCR reads, holding one entry per CDR3 protein. The data contain about 900,000 distinct CDR3 sequences, about 30% of them singletons. The CDR3 is 15 amino acids. The ends lost 3 bases at V and 3 bases at J; junction bases unmatched: 7. The germline V gene encodes CDR1 MNHNS and CDR2 SASEGT. The source is a boy younger than two who had a stem cell transplant for SCID, so the T cells may come from the graft donor. The genes are TRBV6-1 and TRBJ2-7; the match to TRBD1 covers 8 bases. This specimen was PBMCs, mostly from graft donor cells, taken 360 days after TCRalphabeta/CD19-depleted stem cell transplant. CDR3 loop: CASSEGTGRVYEQYF. The CDR3 nucleotides are TGTGCCAGCAGTGAGGGGACAGGTCGGGTCTACGAGCAGTACTTC.